This entry describes one T cell receptor beta chain. Its antigen remains unidentified. Looked up from germline, CDR1 is SEHNR and CDR2 is FQNEAQ (reference sequence). Trimming stripped 5 bases from V and 4 bases from J, with 11 bases between. CDR3 length equals 13 residues. The data derive from a study of cytomegalovirus exposure and HLA in healthy donors. Produced via immunoSEQ multiplex PCR; TCRdb's table is partial and in-frame only. The table has more than 90,000 clones, under 95% seen once. Study-wide results and limits: Both high specificity and high sensitivity reportedly marked the classifier's diagnosis of cytomegalovirus status. Subsequent analysis revealed that first-cohort TCR clusters tended to co-occur in the 120 or so validation repertoires. In vitro testing confirmed a few CMV-associated chains as specific for CMV antigens. The study put under 200 TCR beta chains on its list as cytomegalovirus-associated.

This receptor was taken from a woman aged 25 to 45 in good health and CMV-seropositive. Sequencing was done on a sample of PBMCs. This rearrangement joins TRBV7-9 to TRBJ1-2; the D gene is possibly TRBD1 (6 bases). DNA for the CDR3: TGTGCCAGCAGCGAGACAGGTTCCTATGGCTACACCTTC. This gives the protein CASSETGSYGYTF. Drawing the rest from reference TRBV7-9 and TRBJ1-2, the complete variable domain is DTGVSQNPRHKITKRGQNVTFRCDPISEHNRLYWYRQTLGQGPEFLTYFQNEAQLEKSRLLSDRFSAERPKGSFSTLEIQRTEQGDSAMYLCASSETGSYGYTFGSGTRLTVV.